This TCR beta chain appears in the sequencing data of a study of regulatory T cells in long-lasting Graves disease. Study results and caveats: Possibly, accuracy suffered from the small sample size.

There are a few counts of this clonotype. Antigen: not known. As to time point: persistent/refractory GD, antithyroid drugs over 5 years with positive TRAb. There was RNA extracted from PBMCs, and the TCR library was made from it. In building TCR beta libraries, iRepertoire HTBI primers were used together with Arm-PCR of CDR3 regions. Each CDR3 protein gets one entry after TCRdb re-called the multiplex PCR reads with MiXCR. The table has about 400,000 distinct CDR3 sequences, less than 25% seen once. Germline assignment: CDR1 MNHEY and CDR2 SVGEGT. The V end lost 2 bases, the J end lost 4 bases, and 9 bases lay between the germline ends. This CDR3 contains 14 residues.

The chain combines TRBV6-2 or TRBV6-3 with TRBJ1-5; D remains unclear. The clonotype was recovered from a female donor with Graves disease. Sequences were derived from peripheral blood mononuclear cells (PBMCs), sampled when the disease was refractory, from a patient treated with antithyroid drugs. The CDR3 is CASSYEVANQPQHF. In nucleotides, the CDR3 is TGTGCCAGCAGTTACGAGGTTGCGAATCAGCCCCAGCATTTT.